The 22 T cell receptor beta chains below all came from one sample that was sequenced in a study of cytomegalovirus exposure and HLA in healthy donors. Some clones are missing from TCRdb's copy, which holds only in-frame ones; the method was immunoSEQ multiplex PCR. The table lists 150,000 to 250,000 clones, roughly 84% of them singletons. The sequenced material came from PBMCs. The receptors originated from a woman aged 30 to 39 in good health and CMV-seropositive.

CDR3 loop: CASSSDSGTGELFF. CDR3 DNA sequence: TGTGCCAGCAGCTCCGATAGTGGCACCGGGGAGCTGTTTTTT. This chain uses TRBV11-3 with TRBJ2-2; no firm D call. Germline CDR1 is SGHNT and CDR2 is YENEEA. This CDR3 contains 14 residues. V gave up 4 bases and J gave up 4 bases, with 10 bases separating them.

The rearrangement joins TRBV10-3 to TRBJ1-4; no clear D. The V and J ends lost 5 bases and 5 bases respectively, with 9 bases between them. CDR1 ENHRY and CDR2 SYGVKD come from the germline V gene. CDR3 length: 13 residues. The CDR3 DNA reads TGTGCCATCAGTCAGGCCGTGAATGAAAAACTGTTTTTT. As protein: CAISQAVNEKLFF.

The chain links TRBV10-3 to TRBJ1-5; tentatively, D is TRBD1 (5 bases). Between the trimmed V and J ends, which lost 2 bases and 8 bases, there was a span of 22 bases. The CDR3 is made up of 17 amino acids. The germline CDR1 and CDR2 sequences are ENHRY and SYGVKD. CDR3 loop: CAISEPAGQASSEPQHF. Here the CDR3 DNA reads TGTGCCATCAGTGAGCCCGCAGGACAAGCCTCTTCGGAGCCCCAGCATTTT.

V and J are TRBV2 and TRBJ2-3, with a tentative D call TRBD2 (5 bases). The CDR3 has 14 amino acids. The V end was cut by 7 bases, the J end by 4 bases, with 15 bases between. The germline V gene has CDR1 SNHLY and CDR2 FYNNEI. CDR3 amino acids: CASIRERSADTQYF. The CDR3 DNA reads as TGTGCCAGCATTAGGGAGAGGAGCGCAGATACGCAGTATTTT. The full variable domain, its missing parts supplied by reference TRBV2 and TRBJ2-3, is EPEVTQTPSHQVTQMGQEVILRCVPISNHLYFYWYRQILGQKVEFLVSFYNNEISEKSEIFDDQFSVERPDGSNFTLKIRSTKLEDSAMYFCASIRERSADTQYFGPGTRLTVL.

The CDR3 bases are TGTGCCAGCAGCTTAGGGGGCGGTCAGCCCCAGCATTTT. Protein product: CASSLGGGQPQHF. The V and J genes are TRBV7-6 and TRBJ1-5; TRBD1 might be the D (5 bases). Germline CDR1 is SGHVS and CDR2 is FNYEAQ. Trimming removed 1 base from V and 6 bases from J, with 7 bases in between. There are 13 residues in the CDR3.

CDR3 nucleotides: TGTGCCAGCAGCCACTTGCGGCCTAGCGGGGGGGGCGAGACCCAGTACTTC. The encoded protein is CASSHLRPSGGGETQYF. The chain uses TRBV7-6 and TRBJ2-5; TRBD2 matches at 12 bases. Germline CDR1 and CDR2: SGHVS and FNYEAQ. J gave up 5 bases and V 5 bases, and 12 bases lay outside the gene matches. The CDR3 spans 17 residues. The whole variable domain, remainder taken from reference TRBV7-6 and TRBJ2-5, is GAGVSQSPRYKVTKRGQDVALRCDPISGHVSLYWYRQALGQGPEFLTYFNYEAQQDKSGLPNDRFSAERPEGSISTLTIQRTEQRDSAMYRCASSHLRPSGGGETQYFGPGTRLLVL.

The chain has TRBV19 and TRBJ2-2, with a possible D match to TRBD2 (5 bases). This CDR3 spans 15 amino acids. Trimming took 5 bases from V and 1 from J, leaving 11 bases between them. CDR1 is LNHDA, CDR2 SQIVND, per germline (reference sequence). DNA of the CDR3: TGTGCCAGTAGTCCCGGGGTAGGGAACACCGGGGAGCTGTTTTTT. Protein product: CASSPGVGNTGELFF.

This clone has more than one count but fewer than ten. The J gene is TRBJ2-1, the V gene TRBV5-4; tentatively, D is TRBD1 (6 bases). The CDR3 loop spans 14 amino acids. Trimming left V 4 bases short and J 5 bases short, with 13 bases between. Germline CDR1 reads SGHNT; CDR2 reads YYREEE (reference sequence). In DNA form, the CDR3 reads TGTGCCAGCAGCGTGGAACGGGACAACAATGAGCAGTTCTTC. Residues: CASSVERDNNEQFF.

V and J are TRBV21-1 and TRBJ2-1; the D call in the table, TRBD2, was not verified against the DNA. TRBV21-1 is termed a pseudogene. The CDR3 loop spans 17 amino acids. The CDR3 loop is CASSKGGAGGSYNEQFF. CDR3 DNA: TGTGCCAGCAGCAAAGGGGGAGCGGGAGGCTCCTACAATGAGCAGTTCTTC.

The chain links TRBV6-5 to TRBJ1-3; no reliable D call. CDR1 and CDR2 (germline): MNHEY, SVGAGI. The CDR3 runs to 13 residues. Trimming stripped 3 bases from V and 0 bases from J, with 3 bases between. CDR3: CASSYLSGNTIYF. As DNA, the CDR3 is TGTGCCAGCAGTTATCTCTCTGGAAACACCATATATTTT.

This chain joins TRBV29-1 and TRBJ1-1, with 9 bases matching TRBD1. Trimming cost V 6 bases and J 3 bases; bases outside gene matches: 8. Germline V gene lookup returns CDR1 SQVTM and CDR2 ANQGSEA. The length of the CDR3 is 14 residues. CDR3 nucleotides: TGCAGCGTGGGACAGGGTTTATGGGACACTGAAGCTTTCTTT. This encodes CSVGQGLWDTEAFF.

The chain combines TRBV5-1 with TRBJ1-5; D may be TRBD1 (6 bases). CDR1 SGHRS and CDR2 YFSETQ come from the germline V gene. The CDR3 runs to 14 residues. The ends were cut back, 0 bases at V and 7 bases at J, with 11 bases in the middle. The CDR3, as DNA: TGCGCCAGCAGCTTGGCAGGGGTAGGCCAGCCCCAGCATTTT. Its translation: CASSLAGVGQPQHF.

This chain's CDR3 is CASSVLLGGANVLTF. As DNA, the CDR3 is TGTGCCAGCAGCGTACTGCTAGGTGGGGCCAACGTCCTGACTTTC. The chain joins TRBV9 to TRBJ2-6; D gene unclear. Germline V gene sequence: CDR1 SGDLS, CDR2 YYNGEE. The V and J ends lost 1 base and 3 bases respectively, with 8 bases between them. There are 15 residues in the CDR3.

J is TRBJ2-7 and V is TRBV7-7, with 7 bases fitting TRBD2. The CDR3 is made up of 14 amino acids. Germline V gene data show CDR1 as SSHAT and CDR2 as FNYEAQ (reference sequence). This CDR3 is CAPTAGDRSYEQYF. The CDR3 bases are TGTGCGCCTACGGCGGGAGACCGGTCCTACGAGCAGTACTTC.

The chain combines TRBV2 with TRBJ2-7; 7 positions match TRBD2. The V gene end was trimmed by 3 bases and the J gene end by 2 bases; junction bases not matched to a gene: 10. The germline CDR1 and CDR2 sequences are SNHLY and FYNNEI. There are 16 residues in the CDR3. This CDR3 is CASSDPLGGRPYEQYF. For the CDR3, the DNA is TGTGCCAGCAGTGATCCTTTAGGCGGGAGACCCTACGAGCAGTACTTC.

The rearrangement joins TRBV5-6 to TRBJ2-7, with TRBD1 identical over 8 bases. The germline CDR1 and CDR2 sequences are SGHDT and YYEEEE. With V trimmed by 1 base and J by 3 bases, 3 bases remained unmatched. The length of the CDR3 is 14 residues. CDR3 protein: CASSLPTGVYEQYF. The CDR3 coding sequence is TGTGCCAGCAGCTTGCCGACAGGGGTCTACGAGCAGTACTTC.

The V call is TRBV20-1, the J call TRBJ1-1; D is uncertain. CDR1 is DFQATT and CDR2 is SNEGSKA in the germline V gene (reference sequence). This CDR3 has 11 residues. V lost 2 bases and J 11 bases, leaving 12 bases between the germline ends. The DNA for the CDR3 is TGCAGTGCTAGATTCGCGCTAGTTGCTTTCTTT. Its protein is CSARFALVAFF.

This chain links TRBV11-3 with TRBJ2-1, with D perhaps TRBD1 (5 bases). Per the germline V gene, CDR1 is SGHNT and CDR2 is YENEEA. V lost 5 bases, J lost 5 bases, and 10 bases lay in between. CDR3 length: 13 residues. The CDR3 region is CASSRLRDNEQFF. CDR3 nucleotide sequence: TGTGCCAGCAGCCGTCTCAGGGACAATGAGCAGTTCTTC.

The V call is TRBV29-1, the J call TRBJ1-3; D ambiguous. Germline CDR1 is SQVTM and CDR2 is ANQGSEA. V gave up 7 bases and J gave up 0 bases, with 4 bases separating them. This CDR3 region has 11 residues. The CDR3 DNA reads as TGCAGCGCCTCCTCTGGAAACACCATATATTTT. This translates into CSASSGNTIYF.

V gene TRBV7-2 combines with J gene TRBJ2-1; 9 nucleotides agree with TRBD2. The junction had 16 bases not matched to a gene; V was cut back by 6 bases and J by 10 bases. This CDR3 spans 16 amino acids. Germline loops: CDR1 SGHTA, CDR2 FQGNSA. CDR3 nucleotide sequence: TGTGCCAGCAGTTTATTCTTAGGGAGACTAGCGGCGGAGCAGTTCTTC. This codes for CASSLFLGRLAAEQFF.

This clone was detected a few times. The same CDR3 is also encoded by other DNA sequences in this sample. This sequence joins TRBV2 and TRBJ1-1, with a tentative D call TRBD1 (5 bases). The CDR3 is 13 amino acids. The V and J ends lost 2 bases and 1 base respectively, with 5 bases between them. In germline, CDR1 is SNHLY, CDR2 FYNNEI. The CDR3 here is CASSEQGNTEAFF. As DNA, the CDR3 is TGTGCCAGCAGTGAACAGGGGAACACTGAAGCTTTCTTT.

The genes are TRBV5-1 and TRBJ2-1; the match to TRBD2 covers 14 bases. V trimming: 3 bases; J trimming: 6 bases; junction bases outside the gene matches: 8. CDR3 length equals 17 residues. Germline assignment: CDR1 SGHRS and CDR2 YFSETQ. The CDR3 DNA sequence: TGCGCCAGCAGCTCACTTAAGACTAGCGGGAGGGGCAATGAGCAGTTCTTC. It specifies CASSSLKTSGRGNEQFF.